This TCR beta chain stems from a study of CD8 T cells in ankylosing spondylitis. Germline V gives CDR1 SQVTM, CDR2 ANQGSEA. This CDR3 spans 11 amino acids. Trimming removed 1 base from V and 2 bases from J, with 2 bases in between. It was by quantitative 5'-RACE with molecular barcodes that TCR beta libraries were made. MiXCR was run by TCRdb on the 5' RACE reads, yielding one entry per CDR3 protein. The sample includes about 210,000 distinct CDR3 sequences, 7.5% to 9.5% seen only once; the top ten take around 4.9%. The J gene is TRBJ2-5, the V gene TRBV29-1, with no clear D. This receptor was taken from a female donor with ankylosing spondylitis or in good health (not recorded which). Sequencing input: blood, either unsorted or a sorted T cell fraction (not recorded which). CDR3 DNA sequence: TGCAGCGTTGAAGGGCAAGAGACCCAGTACTTC. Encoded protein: CSVEGQETQYF.